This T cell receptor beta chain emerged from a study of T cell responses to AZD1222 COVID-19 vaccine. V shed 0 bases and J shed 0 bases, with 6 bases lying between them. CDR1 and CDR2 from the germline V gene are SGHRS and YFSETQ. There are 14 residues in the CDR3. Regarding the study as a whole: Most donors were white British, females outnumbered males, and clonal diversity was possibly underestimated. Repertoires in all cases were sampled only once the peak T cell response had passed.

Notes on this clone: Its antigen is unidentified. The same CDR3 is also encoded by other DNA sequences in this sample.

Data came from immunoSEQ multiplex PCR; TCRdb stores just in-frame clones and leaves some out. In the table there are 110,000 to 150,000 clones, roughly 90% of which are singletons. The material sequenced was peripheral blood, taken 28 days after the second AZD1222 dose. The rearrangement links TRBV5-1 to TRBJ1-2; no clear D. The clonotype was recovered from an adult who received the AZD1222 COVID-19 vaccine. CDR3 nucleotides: TGCGCCAGCAGCTTGGACAGATCTAACTATGGCTACACCTTC. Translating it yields CASSLDRSNYGYTF.